The clone carrying this T cell receptor beta chain was recorded many times. Its matching antigen is unknown. Unique molecular identifiers tagged individual cDNA molecules. MiXCR, applied by TCRdb to the 5' RACE reads, yields one record per CDR3 protein. The sample consists of some 80,000 distinct CDR3 sequences, around 12% of them appearing once. The source of the sample is a study of early T cells in non-severe SARS-CoV-2 infection. For the study at large: The sequenced material was bulk RNA from unsorted whole blood, and its chains were unpaired. Points from the study as a whole: Private and CD4 specificities were missed by VDJdb matching, skewed to anti-spike CD8.

The length of the CDR3 is 16 residues. Germline CDR1 reads MGHRA; CDR2 reads YSYEKL. The V and J ends lost 6 bases and 0 bases, in that order; junction bases with no gene match: 7. The genes are TRBV4-1 and TRBJ1-1; 10 bases are a match to TRBD1. Sequences were derived from whole blood, sampled at baseline. This sequence was found in an adult who was a healthcare worker with PCR-confirmed SARS-CoV-2 infection or an uninfected control (not recorded which). The donor label of this sample is uncertain. For the CDR3, the DNA is TGCGCCAGCAGTATGGGGACAGGGGCCATGAACACTGAAGCTTTCTTT. It codes for CASSMGTGAMNTEAFF.